Following are 9 T cell receptor beta chains from one sample sequenced in a study of blood T cell repertoires in COVID-19. Sequenced by immunoSEQ multiplex PCR; TCRdb stores in-frame clones only, minus some. This table has 270,000 or so clones, 85% appearing once. What was sequenced was PBMCs or T cells enriched from blood (not recorded which). Every receptor here comes from a woman aged 45-65 years who had been exposed to COVID-19.

This clone has just one count. The chain combines TRBV29-1 with TRBJ1-1, with TRBD1 matching over 10 bases. Germline loops: CDR1 SQVTM, CDR2 ANQGSEA. CDR3 length: 14 residues. V trimming: 7 bases; J trimming: 5 bases; junction bases outside the gene matches: 10. The CDR3 DNA reads as TGCAGCGCTTACTCGGGGGACAGGGGAACTGAAGCTTTCTTT. It encodes CSAYSGDRGTEAFF.

This clone is a singleton in its sample. This chain joins TRBV19 and TRBJ2-7, with D possibly matching TRBD2 (6 bases). Germline V gene sequence: CDR1 LNHDA, CDR2 SQIVND (reference sequence). The CDR3 length is 14 residues. The V end was cut by 6 bases, the J end by 7 bases, with 19 bases between. This chain's CDR3 is CASSSPPGTREQYF. CDR3 bases: TGTGCCAGTAGCTCCCCGCCCGGGACTCGGGAGCAGTACTTC.

V and J are TRBV6-5 and TRBJ1-2, with 10 bases aligning to TRBD1. The germline CDR1 and CDR2 sequences are MNHEY and SVGAGI. The CDR3 totals 14 residues. V lost 3 bases to trimming and J lost 6 bases; unmatched junction nucleotides: 4. CDR3 nucleotide sequence: TGTGCCAGCAGTTATTTGACAGGGGGCCATGGCTACACCTTC. Its protein is CASSYLTGGHGYTF.

Here the CDR3 reads CATRPDSETQYF. CDR3 bases: TGTGCCACCCGCCCTGACAGTGAAACGCAGTATTTT. This chain links TRBV2 with TRBJ2-3, with a weak D call TRBD1 (5 bases). The germline gives CDR1 SNHLY, CDR2 FYNNEI. V dropped 10 bases and J dropped 9 bases, with 17 bases sitting between them. This CDR3 has 12 residues. Using reference TRBV2 and TRBJ2-3 for the parts outside the CDR3, the full variable domain is EPEVTQTPSHQVTQMGQEVILRCVPISNHLYFYWYRQILGQKVEFLVSFYNNEISEKSEIFDDQFSVERPDGSNFTLKIRSTKLEDSAMYFCATRPDSETQYFGPGTRLTVL.

At least ten counts were recorded for this clone. The V gene is TRBV5-1, the J gene TRBJ2-3, with D possibly being TRBD2 (6 bases). Germline assignment: CDR1 SGHRS and CDR2 YFSETQ. This CDR3 spans 16 amino acids. The V gene lost 4 bases and the J gene lost 4 bases, with 19 bases spanning the gap. DNA for the CDR3: TGCGCCAGCAGCACCGGACGGGAGAGTCCTCCAGATACGCAGTATTTT. Protein: CASSTGRESPPDTQYF.

The chain recombines TRBV2 with TRBJ1-5; D not certain. Trimming took off 2 bases at V and 9 bases at J, with 14 bases between the two ends. Germline V gene sequence: CDR1 SNHLY, CDR2 FYNNEI. This CDR3 is 14 amino acids long. CDR3 in DNA: TGTGCCAGCAGTGAATCTCAGGTGTTATTGCCCCAGCATTTT. The encoded protein is CASSESQVLLPQHF.

The chain has TRBV2 and TRBJ1-3, with 7 bases identical to TRBD1. J lost 0 bases, V lost 6 bases, and 8 bases had no gene match. Germline V gene data show CDR1 as SNHLY and CDR2 as FYNNEI. This CDR3 spans 16 amino acids. CDR3 sequence (DNA): TGTGCCAGCAGGATACAGGGGACCTCCTCTGGAAACACCATATATTTT. It yields the protein CASRIQGTSSGNTIYF.

This clone was seen a single time. This sequence joins TRBV5-4 and TRBJ2-2, with TRBD1 identical over 12 bases. Germline V gene data show CDR1 as SGHNT and CDR2 as YYREEE (reference sequence). The V segment lost 9 bases and the J segment 7 bases; nucleotides outside the gene matches: 13. The CDR3 spans 16 residues. The CDR3 is CATQKGTGGEGGELFF. The CDR3 coding sequence is TGTGCCACCCAAAAAGGGACAGGGGGCGAAGGCGGGGAGCTGTTTTTT.

The count of this clone is one. At one end, the junction sequence differs from germline, possibly due to a read error. The chain combines TRBV4-1 with TRBJ1-3; TRBD1 might be the D (6 bases). The CDR3 totals 13 residues. The germline V gene has CDR1 MGHRA and CDR2 YSYEKL. The CDR3 region has the DNA TGCGCCAGCAGCGAAGACAGGGGAAACACCATATATTTT. It specifies CASSEDRGNTIYF.